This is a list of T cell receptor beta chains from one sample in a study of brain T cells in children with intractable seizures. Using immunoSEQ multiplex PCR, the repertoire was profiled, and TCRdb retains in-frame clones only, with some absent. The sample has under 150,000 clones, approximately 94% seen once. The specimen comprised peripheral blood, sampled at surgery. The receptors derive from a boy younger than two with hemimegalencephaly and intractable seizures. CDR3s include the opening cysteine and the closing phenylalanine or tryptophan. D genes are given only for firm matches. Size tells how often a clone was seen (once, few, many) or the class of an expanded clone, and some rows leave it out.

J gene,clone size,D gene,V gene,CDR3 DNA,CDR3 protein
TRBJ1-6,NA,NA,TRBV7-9,TGTGCCAGCAGCACCCACGACGGTGGGGATAGCTCCTATAATTCACCCCTCCACTTT,CASSTHDGGDSSYNSPLHF
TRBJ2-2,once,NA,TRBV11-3,TGTGCCAGCAGCTCCGCCCCAGGGGCCGGGGAGCTGTTTTTT,CASSSAPGAGELFF
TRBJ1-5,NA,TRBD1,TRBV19,TGTGCCAGTAGTGGAAGGACAGGGGGCAATCAGCCCCAGCATTTT,CASSGRTGGNQPQHF
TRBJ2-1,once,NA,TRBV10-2,TGCGCCAGCAGTTTCGGAGTACCGGGGCCACGTCCCCACAATGAGCAGTTCTTC,CASSFGVPGPRPHNEQFF
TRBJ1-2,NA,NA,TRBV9,TGTGCCAGCAGCGCGACCCATCTGGGCGCTAGCTATGGCTACACCTTC,CASSATHLGASYGYTF
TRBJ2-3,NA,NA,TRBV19,TGTGCCAGTAGTCGGGACGACGGGGGTCCCCGGCCCACAGATACGCAGTATTTT,CASSRDDGGPRPTDTQYF
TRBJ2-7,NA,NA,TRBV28,TGTGCCAGCATATCCGGAGTCTACGAGCAGTACTTC,CASISGVYEQYF
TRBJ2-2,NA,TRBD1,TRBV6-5,TGTGCCAGCAGAGGGACAGGGAACACCGGGGAGCTGTTTTTT,CASRGTGNTGELFF
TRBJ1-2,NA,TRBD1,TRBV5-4,TGTGCCAGCAGCTTGCAGGGGGAGGGCTATGGCTACACCTTC,CASSLQGEGYGYTF
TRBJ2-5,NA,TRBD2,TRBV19,TGTGCCAGTACCCCCGGGGGGAGGTACCAAGAGACCCAGTACTTC,CASTPGGRYQETQYF
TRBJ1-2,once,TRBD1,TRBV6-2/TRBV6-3,TGTGCCAGCAGTTACAACCGGGACAGGGGGCTTGGCTATGGCTACACCTTC,CASSYNRDRGLGYGYTF
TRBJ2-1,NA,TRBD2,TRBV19,TGTGCCAGTTCAAGGACTAGCGGAGGACCTTACAATGAGCAGTTCTTC,CASSRTSGGPYNEQFF
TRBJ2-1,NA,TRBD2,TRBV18,TGTGCCAGCTCACCCGGTACACTAGCGGAGTACAATGAGCAGTTCTTC,CASSPGTLAEYNEQFF
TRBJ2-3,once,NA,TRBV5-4,TGTGCCAGCAGCTTGCGGGAGACCCCAGATACGCAGTATTTT,CASSLRETPDTQYF
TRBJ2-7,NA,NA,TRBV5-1,TGCGCCAGCAGCTTGGTTGGAGGGCGCATGGGCGGTTACGAGCAGTACTTC,CASSLVGGRMGGYEQYF
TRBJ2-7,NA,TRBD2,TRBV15,TGTGCCACTAGGACTAGCGGGTCCTACGAGCAGTACTTC,CATRTSGSYEQYF
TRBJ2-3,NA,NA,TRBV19,TGTGCCACCCAGGCGGGCGGGACGACAGATACGCAGTATTTT,CATQAGGTTDTQYF
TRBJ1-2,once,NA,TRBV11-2,TGTGCCAGCAGCCTCACCGCGTCGGGGTATGGCTACACCTTC,CASSLTASGYGYTF
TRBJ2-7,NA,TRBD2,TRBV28,TGTGCCAGCAGTTTGTTGGGACTAGCGGGGGACTACGAGCAGTACTTC,CASSLLGLAGDYEQYF
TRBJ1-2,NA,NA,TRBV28,TGTGCCAGCAGTTCGGTTCTCTATGGCTACACCTTC,CASSSVLYGYTF
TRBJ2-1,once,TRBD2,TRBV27,TGTGCCAGCAGTCCGTCTAGCGGGAAAAACAATGAGCAGTTCTTC,CASSPSSGKNNEQFF
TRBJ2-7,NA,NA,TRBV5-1,TGCGCCAGCAGCTTGAGTTCTAGAGAATACGAGCAGTACTTC,CASSLSSREYEQYF
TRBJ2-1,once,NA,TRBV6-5,TGTGCCAGCAGTTACTCGGGTCACTCCTACAATGAGCAGTTCTTC,CASSYSGHSYNEQFF
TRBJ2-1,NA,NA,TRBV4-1,TGCGCCAGCAGCCATCCCGGGACAAACTCCTACAATGAGCAGTTCTTC,CASSHPGTNSYNEQFF
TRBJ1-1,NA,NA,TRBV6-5,TGTGCCAGCAGTTACGGGCAGAACACTGAAGCTTTCTTT,CASSYGQNTEAFF
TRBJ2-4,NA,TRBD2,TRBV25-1,TGTGCCAGCAGTGAAACCGATAGCGGGGTAGCCAAAAACATTCAGTACTTC,CASSETDSGVAKNIQYF
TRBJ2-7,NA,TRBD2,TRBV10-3,TGTGCCATCAGGGCTCCGGGACTAGCGGGAGGGCCTAACAAAACTAGGAACGAGCAGTACTTC,CAIRAPGLAGGPNKTRNEQYF
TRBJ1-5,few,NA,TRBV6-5,TGTGCCAGCAACCTAGACAGGAGCTTTTATCAGCCCCAGCATTTT,CASNLDRSFYQPQHF
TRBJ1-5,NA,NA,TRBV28,TGTGCCAGCAGTTTTCGTCGGACCAGTGATCAGCCCCAGCATTTT,CASSFRRTSDQPQHF
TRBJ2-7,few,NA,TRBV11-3,TGTGCCAGCAGTTACCTCCCTAGTAAGTACTTC,CASSYLPSKYF
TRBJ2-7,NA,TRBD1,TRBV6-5,TGTGCCAGCAGTTACTCGACTGGACAGGTTGTATACGAGCAGTACTTC,CASSYSTGQVVYEQYF
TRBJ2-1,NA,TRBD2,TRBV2,TGTGCCAGCAGGTCCCTAGCGGGGACCTACAATGAGCAGTTCTTC,CASRSLAGTYNEQFF
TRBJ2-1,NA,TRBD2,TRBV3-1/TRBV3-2,TGTGCCAGCAGCCAAGGTAGTAGCGGGGGGCATGAGCAGTTCTTC,CASSQGSSGGHEQFF
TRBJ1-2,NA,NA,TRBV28,TGTGCCAGCAGTTTAGGCCCCGGGTTGGGCTATGGCTACACCTTC,CASSLGPGLGYGYTF
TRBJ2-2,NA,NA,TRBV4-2,TGTGCCAGCAGCCACGGGAACACCGGGGAGCTGTTTTTT,CASSHGNTGELFF
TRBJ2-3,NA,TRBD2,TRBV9,TGTGCCAGCAGCGGCCATGGACTAGCGGGACCCTTCTACACAGATACGCAGTATTTT,CASSGHGLAGPFYTDTQYF
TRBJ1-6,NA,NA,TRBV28,TGTGCCAGCACCCCGCGCTCGGGTCGCAGCTATAATTCACCCCTCCACTTT,CASTPRSGRSYNSPLHF
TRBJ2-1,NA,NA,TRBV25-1,TGTGCCAGCAAGATGGGGGTCAATGAGCAGTTCTTC,CASKMGVNEQFF
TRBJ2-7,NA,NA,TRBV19,TGTGCCAGTAGTATAGGGGGGCGCCAACCGGAGTACTTC,CASSIGGRQPEYF
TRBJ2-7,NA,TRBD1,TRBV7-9,TGTGCCAGCAGCTTAGCTCCGGGGACAGCTTACGAGCAGTACTTC,CASSLAPGTAYEQYF
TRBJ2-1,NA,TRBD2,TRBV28,TGTGCCAGCAGTTTAAATCTAGCGGTCTGGAATGAGCAGTTCTTC,CASSLNLAVWNEQFF
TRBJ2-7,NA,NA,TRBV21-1,TGTGCCAGCAGCAAACGGGGGACAGGGAGTCTCAACGAGCAGTACTTC,CASSKRGTGSLNEQYF
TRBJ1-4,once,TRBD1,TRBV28,TGTGCCAGCAGTGCGCCGACAGGGTCCCGAAAACTGTTTTTT,CASSAPTGSRKLFF
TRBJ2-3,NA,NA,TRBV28,TGTGCCAGCAGTTTTTCGGGCACCACAGATACGCAGTATTTT,CASSFSGTTDTQYF
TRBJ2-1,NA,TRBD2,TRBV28,TGTGCCAGCAGTCTAGGACTAGCGGGAGGTCCCTACAATGAGCAGTTCTTC,CASSLGLAGGPYNEQFF
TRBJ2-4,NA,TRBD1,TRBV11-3,TGTGCCAGCACCCGCGGGACAGGCGATCAAAACATTCAGTACTTC,CASTRGTGDQNIQYF
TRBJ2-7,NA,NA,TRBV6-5,TGTGCCAGCAGTCCCCATACGTCCTACGAGCAGTACTTC,CASSPHTSYEQYF
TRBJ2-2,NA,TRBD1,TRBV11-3,TGTGCCAGCAGCTCGGGACAGGGGGGCACCGGGGAGCTGTTTTTT,CASSSGQGGTGELFF
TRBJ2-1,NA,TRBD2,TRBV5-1,TGCGCCAGCAGCACCCCGACTAGCGGGAGCTACAATGAGCAGTTCTTC,CASSTPTSGSYNEQFF
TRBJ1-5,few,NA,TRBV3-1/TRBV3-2,TGTGCCAGCAGCCCAGGAAATAGCAATCAGCCCCAGCATTTT,CASSPGNSNQPQHF
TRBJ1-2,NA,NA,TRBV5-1,TGCGCCAGCAGCTTGGTCAGGGGCCTCGACTATGGCTACACCTTC,CASSLVRGLDYGYTF
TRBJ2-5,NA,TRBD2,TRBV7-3,TGTGCCAGCAGCCTCTCATCTAGCGGGAGGGACTGGGAGACCCAGTACTTC,CASSLSSSGRDWETQYF